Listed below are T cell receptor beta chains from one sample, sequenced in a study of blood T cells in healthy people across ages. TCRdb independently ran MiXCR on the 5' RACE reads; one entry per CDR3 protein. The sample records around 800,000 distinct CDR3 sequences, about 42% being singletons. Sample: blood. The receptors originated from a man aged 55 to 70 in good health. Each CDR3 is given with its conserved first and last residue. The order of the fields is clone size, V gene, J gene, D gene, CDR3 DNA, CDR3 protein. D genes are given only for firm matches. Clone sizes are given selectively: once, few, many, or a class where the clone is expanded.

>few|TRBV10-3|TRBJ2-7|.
TGTGCCATCTTAGAGGACGGTTTTTACGAGCAGTACTTC
CAILEDGFYEQYF
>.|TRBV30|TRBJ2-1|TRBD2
TGTGCCTGGAGTCCGAAGCGGGGGTATAATGAGCAGTTCTTC
CAWSPKRGYNEQFF
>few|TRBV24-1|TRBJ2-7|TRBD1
TGTGCCACCAGTGATCGGGACAGCTCCTACGAGCAGTACTTC
CATSDRDSSYEQYF
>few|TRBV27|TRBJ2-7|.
TGTGCCAGCAGTTCTCAGAGCAGTATGTACTTC
CASSSQSSMYF
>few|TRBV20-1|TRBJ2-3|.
TGCAGTGCCATAAACTCAGGGACTGAATTGTTGCTAGATACGCAGTATTTT
CSAINSGTELLLDTQYF
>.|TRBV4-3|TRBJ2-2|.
TGCGCCAGCAGTCCCAAGCCCTGGACATCCGGGGAGCTGTTTTTT
CASSPKPWTSGELFF
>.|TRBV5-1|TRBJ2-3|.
TGCGCCAGCAGTGTCATCCGGGGGGCCACTAGAAGCACAGATACGCAGTATTTT
CASSVIRGATRSTDTQYF
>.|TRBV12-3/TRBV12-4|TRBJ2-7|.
TGTGCCAGCAGGATTAGCGGTACCTACGAGCAGTACTTC
CASRISGTYEQYF
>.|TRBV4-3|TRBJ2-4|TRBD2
TGCGCCAGCAGCCAAGCCTTTAGCGGGGGGGCCAAAGCCAAAAACATTCAGTACTTC
CASSQAFSGGAKAKNIQYF
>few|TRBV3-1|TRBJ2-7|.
TGTGCCAGCAGACAACAGGGTGAATACGAGCAGTACTTC
CASRQQGEYEQYF
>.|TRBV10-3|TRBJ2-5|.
TGTGCCATCAGTGTGGACTCTACGGAGACCCAGTACTTC
CAISVDSTETQYF
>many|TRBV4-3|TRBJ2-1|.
TGCGCCAGCAGCCTAAGTGCGGGTAGTTATGAGCAGTTCTTC
CASSLSAGSYEQFF
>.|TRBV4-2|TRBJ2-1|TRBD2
TGTACCAGCAGCCAATTGCTAGCGGGTACGAGCTCCTACAATGAGCAGTTCTTC
CTSSQLLAGTSSYNEQFF
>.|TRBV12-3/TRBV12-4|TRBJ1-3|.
TGTGCCAGCGGACGTGGAAACACCATATATTTT
CASGRGNTIYF
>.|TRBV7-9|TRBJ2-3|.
TGTGCCAGCAGCTTAATCCCCCGGGGTAGAGCCGGGACTCAAACATCCACGCAGTATTTT
CASSLIPRGRAGTQTSTQYF
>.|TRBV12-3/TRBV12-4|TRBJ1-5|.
TGTGCCAGCAGTTTAGGGGTGCGTGTTCAGCATTTT
CASSLGVRVQHF
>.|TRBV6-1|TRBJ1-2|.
TGTGCCAGCAATTATGCCCTCTTTGATGGCTACACCTTC
CASNYALFDGYTF
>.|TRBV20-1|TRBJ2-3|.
TGCAGTGCTAGCGCCCCCGGGACCGCCAGCACAGATACGCAGTATTTT
CSASAPGTASTDTQYF
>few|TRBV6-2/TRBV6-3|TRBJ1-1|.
TGTGCCAGCACCGGCTGGGGGAACACTGAAGCTTTCTTT
CASTGWGNTEAFF
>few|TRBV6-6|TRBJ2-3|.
TGTGCCACCCGAAGGAACGGGGCCCCGACAGATACGCAGTATTTT
CATRRNGAPTDTQYF
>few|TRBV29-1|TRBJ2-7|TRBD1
TGCAGCGTGGGGGACAGTCGCTACGAGCAGTACTTC
CSVGDSRYEQYF
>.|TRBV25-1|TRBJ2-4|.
TGTGCCAGCAGTGATGGACAGACTCTAGCCAAAAACATTCAGTACTTC
CASSDGQTLAKNIQYF
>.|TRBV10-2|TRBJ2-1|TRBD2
TGCGCCAGCAGTGACCTAGCGGGAAAGGGGAATGAGCAGTTCTTC
CASSDLAGKGNEQFF